This T cell receptor beta chain was identified in a study of cytomegalovirus exposure and HLA in healthy donors. CDR1 LGHNA and CDR2 YNFKEQ come from the germline V gene. CDR3 size: 16 residues. V shed 0 bases, J shed 4 bases, and the junction held 2 bases outside the gene matches. In its sample, this clone was seen a few times. Its specificity is not known. The PCR had 60 Vbeta and 13 Jbeta primers. The method was immunoSEQ multiplex PCR; TCRdb's version includes in-frame clones alone and lacks a portion of them. The data hold around 100,000 clones, with around 8% observed a single time. Findings and caveats of the study: Analysis performed later found over 15,000 TCR beta sequences associated with HLA alleles at 0.05 false discovery rate. There were several of the most significant clusters that appeared linked to common viral pathogens in a later analysis. Cytomegalovirus status was reportedly diagnosed by the classifier with high specificity and sensitivity. An analysis that came later showed most CMV-associated TCR beta chains appearing HLA-restricted.

Sequenced input: PBMCs. The genes are TRBV4-2 and TRBJ2-3; 12 nucleotides align to TRBD2. This receptor was obtained from a man aged 50 to 59 in good health and CMV-seronegative. CDR3 in amino acids: CASSQDASGGADTQYF. The CDR3 nucleotides read TGTGCCAGCAGCCAAGACGCTAGCGGGGGGGCAGATACGCAGTATTTT.